Shown below are 9 T cell receptor beta chains from a single sample sequenced in a study of blood T cell repertoires in COVID-19. Some clones are missing from TCRdb's copy, which holds only in-frame ones; the method was immunoSEQ multiplex PCR. The sample holds a few hundred thousand clones, about 93% seen once. The sequencing sample was made of peripheral blood. These receptor sequences come from a woman between 25 and 40 years old with COVID-19, enrolled during active disease.

The chain has TRBV4-1 and TRBJ2-7, with 7 positions matching TRBD1. With 1 base clipped from V and 2 bases from J, the junction kept 14 bases outside the gene matches. The V gene's germline CDR1 is MGHRA and CDR2 YSYEKL. The CDR3 runs 18 residues. As DNA, the CDR3 is TGCGCCAGCAGCCAAGGCCCTAGGGGGCGCATTCTAACCTACGAGCAGTACTTC. It specifies CASSQGPRGRILTYEQYF.

This rearrangement joins TRBV11-2 to TRBJ1-4, with D maybe TRBD1 (5 bases). The V gene's germline CDR1 is SGHAT and CDR2 FQNNGV. The V gene lost 4 bases and the J gene lost 3 bases, with 12 bases spanning the gap. This CDR3 is 15 amino acids long. The CDR3 sequence is CASSSWGGANEKLFF. CDR3 nucleotide sequence: TGTGCCAGCAGCTCCTGGGGGGGTGCTAATGAAAAACTGTTTTTT.

V is TRBV10-3 and J is TRBJ1-5; possible D gene TRBD1, 5 bases. From germline, CDR1 is ENHRY and CDR2 SYGVKD. The length of the CDR3 is 15 residues. The V end lost 2 bases, the J end lost 3 bases, and 11 bases lay between the germline ends. The CDR3 DNA reads TGTGCCATCAGTGAGATAGGAGGGGTCAATCAGCCCCAGCATTTT. It encodes CAISEIGGVNQPQHF.

V gene TRBV29-1 combines with J gene TRBJ2-1; 13 bases match TRBD2. This CDR3 is built from 14 residues. J was trimmed by 10 bases and V by 3 bases; bases with no gene match: 6. CDR1 SQVTM and CDR2 ANQGSEA come from the germline V gene. The CDR3 DNA is TGCAGCGTTGATCTCGGACTAGCGGGAGACGAGCAGTTCTTC. As protein: CSVDLGLAGDEQFF.

The gene calls are TRBV5-6 and TRBJ2-1; TRBD1 is a possible D gene (5 bases). This CDR3 region has 16 residues. Germline assignment: CDR1 SGHDT and CDR2 YYEEEE. Trimming shortened V by 0 bases and J by 6 bases, and 16 bases separated the two germline ends. CDR3 nucleotides: TGTGCCAGCAGCTTGGCCGGTAGGGGCGGTAGCAATGAGCAGTTCTTC. It codes for CASSLAGRGGSNEQFF. The full variable domain, completed using reference TRBV5-6 and TRBJ2-1, is DAGVTQSPTHLIKTRGQQVTLRCSPKSGHDTVSWYQQALGQGPQFIFQYYEEEERQRGNFPDRFSGHQFPNYSSELNVNALLLGDSALYLCASSLAGRGGSNEQFFGPGTRLTVL.

The gene calls are TRBV7-9 and TRBJ1-1; 11 bases fit TRBD1. This CDR3 contains 15 residues. Germline V CDR1 and CDR2: SEHNR, FQNEAQ (reference sequence). J was trimmed by 1 base and V by 6 bases; bases with no gene match: 4. CDR3 coding DNA: TGTGCCAGCAGGCGGACAGGGGGCAAGAACACTGAAGCTTTCTTT. It codes for CASRRTGGKNTEAFF.

The chain recombines TRBV6-6 with TRBJ1-6; 12 nucleotides align to TRBD1. This CDR3 region has 16 residues. Germline V gives CDR1 MNHNY, CDR2 SVGAGI (reference sequence). J was trimmed by 8 bases and V by 4 bases; bases with no gene match: 6. This CDR3 is CASSWGQGASDSPLHF. The DNA for the CDR3 is TGTGCCAGCAGTTGGGGACAGGGGGCCAGCGATTCACCCCTCCACTTT.

V and J are TRBV6-1 and TRBJ1-1; D is ambiguous. Germline-derived CDR1 and CDR2 are MNHNS and SASEGT. CDR3 size: 13 residues. V lost 2 bases and J 5 bases, leaving 9 bases between the germline ends. The CDR3 DNA reads TGTGCCAGCAGTGAAACGGGGATAACTGAAGCTTTCTTT. Its translation: CASSETGITEAFF.

This clone was observed once. This chain connects TRBV9 to TRBJ2-2; 7 bases line up with TRBD1. The germline gives CDR1 SGDLS, CDR2 YYNGEE. With V trimmed by 1 base and J by 5 bases, 5 bases remained unmatched. The length of the CDR3 is 15 residues. CDR3 sequence: CASSVLGQSTGELFF. DNA of the CDR3: TGTGCCAGCAGCGTATTGGGACAGTCAACCGGGGAGCTGTTTTTT.